Each of the 30 T cell receptor beta chains below was sequenced from the same sample in a study of blood T cell repertoires in COVID-19. TCRdb's copy holds only in-frame clones and misses some; the assay was immunoSEQ multiplex PCR. Of about 260,000 clones in the sample, approximately 84% were seen once. The sequencing sample was made of peripheral blood. The receptors shown here come from an elderly woman with acute or convalescent COVID-19.

The rearrangement joins TRBV5-4 to TRBJ1-2, with TRBD1 matching over 8 bases. J gave up 1 base and V 0 bases, and 8 bases lay outside the gene matches. The V gene's germline CDR1 is SGHNT and CDR2 YYREEE (reference sequence). The CDR3 runs to 17 residues. In nucleotides, the CDR3 is TGTGCCAGCAGCTTGGCTGCGCCGGGACAGGTTAACTATGGCTACACCTTC. Translated, it gives CASSLAAPGQVNYGYTF. The whole variable domain, filled in from reference TRBV5-4 and TRBJ1-2, reads ETGVTQSPTHLIKTRGQQVTLRCSSQSGHNTVSWYQQALGQGPQFIFQYYREEENGRGNFPPRFSGLQFPNYSSELNVNALELDDSALYLCASSLAAPGQVNYGYTFGSGTRLTVV.

The chain joins TRBV7-2 to TRBJ2-7; TRBD1 agrees at 11 bases. Germline V gene data show CDR1 as SGHTA and CDR2 as FQGNSA. The CDR3 has 15 residues. With V trimmed by 5 bases and J by 3 bases, 6 bases remained unmatched. CDR3 residues: CASSPTGTGGYEQYF. CDR3 nucleotide sequence: TGTGCCAGCAGCCCGACAGGGACAGGGGGCTACGAGCAGTACTTC.

The V call is TRBV6-2 or TRBV6-3, the J call TRBJ2-7, with 9 positions matching TRBD1. The CDR3 totals 16 residues. The germline CDR1 and CDR2 sequences are MNHEY and SVGEGT. Trimming at V came to 6 bases and at J to 2 bases, leaving 11 bases not matched to a gene. The CDR3 region is CASSKDRGAETYEQYF. The CDR3 nucleotides are TGTGCCAGCAGCAAAGACAGGGGGGCCGAGACCTACGAGCAGTACTTC.

The V call is TRBV6-5, the J call TRBJ1-4; 10 nucleotides match TRBD1. The CDR3 loop spans 14 amino acids. V trimming: 6 bases; J trimming: 15 bases; junction bases outside the gene matches: 13. Germline CDR1 reads MNHEY; CDR2 reads SVGAGI. In nucleotides, the CDR3 is TGTGCCAGCAGAAGGACAGGGGGAGCCAGCTACTTGTTTTTT. It yields the protein CASRRTGGASYLFF.

This sequence joins TRBV19 and TRBJ2-7; weak D call: TRBD2 (6 bases). Looked up from germline, CDR1 is LNHDA and CDR2 is SQIVND (reference sequence). V lost 1 base and J lost 7, with 11 bases in between. The CDR3 spans 13 residues. DNA of the CDR3: TGTGCCAGTAGTATAGCCCAGGGAGGTGAGCAGTACTTC. Amino acids: CASSIAQGGEQYF.

This chain connects TRBV5-4 to TRBJ1-1; TRBD1 might be the D (5 bases). The CDR3 spans 14 residues. The germline gives CDR1 SGHNT, CDR2 YYREEE (reference sequence). V lost 0 bases to trimming and J lost 7 bases, with 13 bases between them. CDR3 sequence (DNA): TGTGCCAGCAGCTTGGGAATCACCGGGGGTGAAGCTTTCTTT. This encodes CASSLGITGGEAFF.

This clone was seen once. This chain connects TRBV2 to TRBJ1-1; the match to TRBD1 covers 7 bases. There are 12 residues in the CDR3. The germline V gene encodes CDR1 SNHLY and CDR2 FYNNEI. Trimming cost V 4 bases and J 10 bases; bases outside gene matches: 6. The CDR3 bases are TGTGCCAGCAGTGTAACAGGGGAGGTAGCTTTCTTT. It translates to CASSVTGEVAFF.

Only a few counts were recorded for this clone. The chain joins TRBV5-1 to TRBJ2-7; 8 bases are shared with TRBD1. The junction had 13 bases not matched to a gene; V was cut back by 4 bases and J by 7 bases. The CDR3 loop spans 15 amino acids. Germline assignment: CDR1 SGHRS and CDR2 YFSETQ. In DNA, the CDR3 is TGCGCCAGCAGCGCCTCGTATGGGACAGGTAGTGAGCAGTACTTC. Translated: CASSASYGTGSEQYF.

This chain links TRBV4-1 with TRBJ2-3, with D tentatively TRBD1 (5 bases). The germline V gene encodes CDR1 MGHRA and CDR2 YSYEKL. This CDR3 region has 16 residues. The ends were cut back, 0 bases at V and 2 bases at J, with 12 bases in the middle. The CDR3: CASSQEGRANTDTQYF. DNA for the CDR3: TGCGCCAGCAGCCAAGAGGGCAGGGCTAACACAGATACGCAGTATTTT.

The rearrangement joins TRBV4-2 to TRBJ1-1; 9 bases fit TRBD1. This CDR3 is built from 15 residues. V trimming: 0 bases; J trimming: 10 bases; junction bases outside the gene matches: 9. Germline values: CDR1 LGHNA, CDR2 YNFKEQ. The CDR3 region has the DNA TGTGCCAGCAGCCAAGATCTGTGGGACAGGGTTCCAGCTTTCTTT. Translation: CASSQDLWDRVPAFF.

The chain links TRBV18 to TRBJ2-3, with D maybe TRBD2 (6 bases). The germline gives CDR1 KGHSH, CDR2 LQKENI. The V gene lost 0 bases and the J gene lost 2 bases, with 15 bases spanning the gap. The CDR3 runs 17 residues. CDR3 amino acids: CASSPPGAGINTDTQYF. CDR3 DNA sequence: TGTGCCAGCTCACCACCAGGGGCGGGGATTAACACAGATACGCAGTATTTT.

The chain links TRBV5-6 to TRBJ2-7; TRBD2 aligns across 12 bases. V lost 3 bases to trimming and J lost 6 bases; unmatched junction nucleotides: 7. The CDR3 covers 15 residues. Germline CDR1 and CDR2: SGHDT and YYEEEE. The CDR3 spells CASSSSRLAGVEQYF. The CDR3 DNA reads as TGTGCCAGCAGCTCAAGTAGACTAGCGGGAGTCGAGCAGTACTTC.

The chain has TRBV5-1 and TRBJ2-3; tentatively, D is TRBD2 (5 bases). Germline CDR1 SGHRS, CDR2 YFSETQ. The CDR3 loop spans 13 amino acids. V lost 6 bases to trimming and J lost 6 bases, with 14 bases between them. The CDR3 DNA follows: TGCGCCAGCAACGACTACCCTCCGGATACGCAGTATTTT. Translation gives CASNDYPPDTQYF.

The V and J genes are TRBV19 and TRBJ1-2; TRBD1 aligns across 7 bases. Germline values: CDR1 LNHDA, CDR2 SQIVND (reference sequence). The CDR3 is 15 residues long. After removal of 3 bases from V and 4 bases from J, the junction contained 8 bases not matched to a gene. The CDR3 coding sequence is TGTGCCAGTAGTATTGGGGCAGGGGGAGGCTATGGCTACACCTTC. Protein: CASSIGAGGGYGYTF.

The chain uses TRBV2 and TRBJ2-1, with 7 positions matching TRBD2. V was pared by 6 bases and J by 8 bases, with 16 bases of the junction left unmatched. This CDR3 region has 16 residues. From germline, CDR1 is SNHLY and CDR2 FYNNEI. CDR3 residues: CASSHPGSGKSYEQFF. Written as DNA, the CDR3 is TGTGCCAGCAGCCATCCGGGGAGCGGGAAATCGTATGAGCAGTTCTTC.

V usage is TRBV30 and J usage is TRBJ1-3; D unresolved. Germline values: CDR1 GTSNPN, CDR2 SVGIG (reference sequence). There are 11 residues in the CDR3. V was trimmed by 3 bases and J by 7 bases, leaving 7 bases between them. CDR3 sequence: CAWRRENTIYF. The CDR3 DNA sequence: TGTGCCTGGAGGCGGGAGAACACCATATATTTT.

The rearrangement uses TRBV10-2 and TRBJ1-4, with 9 bases matching TRBD1. Germline lookup yields CDR1 WSHSY and CDR2 SAAADI. This CDR3 is 15 amino acids long. V dropped 6 bases and J dropped 5; count of bases not matched to a gene: 7. Written as DNA, the CDR3 is TGCGCCAGCAGACCGCCCGGGACAGGGAATGAAAAACTGTTTTTT. Protein: CASRPPGTGNEKLFF.

The genes are TRBV6-5 and TRBJ1-6; 9 bases are a match to TRBD1. The CDR3 is made up of 16 amino acids. Germline trimming cut 4 bases from V and 8 bases from J; bases unmatched to any gene: 9. In germline, CDR1 is MNHEY, CDR2 SVGAGI. The chain's CDR3 is CASSSDRGTRDSPLHF. The CDR3 bases are TGTGCCAGCAGTTCCGACAGGGGGACCAGGGATTCACCCCTCCACTTT.

The chain joins TRBV5-1 to TRBJ2-1; 10 nucleotides agree with TRBD2. Germline assignment: CDR1 SGHRS and CDR2 YFSETQ. CDR3 length: 15 amino acids. Germline trimming cut 0 bases from V and 4 bases from J; bases unmatched to any gene: 1. The CDR3 here is CASSLDSGGYNEQFF. CDR3 sequence (DNA): TGCGCCAGCAGCTTGGATAGCGGGGGGTACAATGAGCAGTTCTTC.

This sequence joins TRBV14 and TRBJ2-1; 12 bases align to TRBD2. The J segment lost 12 bases and the V segment lost 4 bases, leaving 4 bases of the junction unmatched. This CDR3 is built from 13 residues. CDR1 is SGHDN and CDR2 is FVKESK in the germline V gene. The CDR3 region has the DNA TGTGCCAGCAGCCCTCCGACTAGCGGGGGGCAGTTCTTC. This gives the protein CASSPPTSGGQFF.

This sequence joins TRBV6-5 and TRBJ2-2; 8 bases line up with TRBD1. V was pared by 6 bases and J by 7 bases, with 7 bases of the junction left unmatched. CDR1 and CDR2 from the germline V gene are MNHEY and SVGAGI. The CDR3 has 14 residues. The CDR3 bases are TGTGCCAGCAGAAGGACAGGGTCGAACGGGGAGCTGTTTTTT. Encoded protein: CASRRTGSNGELFF.

V gene TRBV6-6 combines with J gene TRBJ1-5, with D unresolved. Between the trimmed V and J ends, which lost 2 bases and 2 bases, there was a span of 10 bases. Per germline, CDR1 MNHNY and CDR2 SVGAGI (reference sequence). The CDR3 is made up of 15 amino acids. The CDR3 is CASSYGVGGNQPQHF. DNA for the CDR3: TGTGCCAGCAGTTACGGGGTGGGAGGCAATCAGCCCCAGCATTTT.

The V and J genes are TRBV7-2 and TRBJ1-2; no clear D. CDR1 and CDR2 (germline): SGHTA, FQGNSA. The CDR3 consists of 14 residues. Between the trimmed V and J ends, which lost 5 bases and 1 base, there was a span of 11 bases. This CDR3 is CASSASTVNYGYTF. CDR3 in DNA: TGTGCCAGCAGCGCCTCCACAGTTAACTATGGCTACACCTTC.

A word on this clone: A much more abundant neighbour one base away suggests this may be a read error. V is TRBV7-2 and J is TRBJ1-1; 8 bases map to TRBD1. CDR1 and CDR2 (germline): SGHTA, FQGNSA. V lost 5 bases to trimming and J lost 4 bases; unmatched junction nucleotides: 3. This CDR3 has 13 amino acids. This CDR3 is CASSRQGSTEAFF. CDR3 bases: TGTGCCAGCAGCCGACAGGGGAGCACTGAAGCTTTCTTT. The full variable domain, with the rest looked up from reference TRBV7-2 and TRBJ1-1, is GAGVSQSPSNKVTEKGKDVELRCDPISGHTALYWYRQSLGQGLEFLIYFQGNSAPDKSGLPSDRFSAERTGGSVSTLTIQRTQQEDSAVYLCASSRQGSTEAFFGQGTRLTVV.

This chain joins TRBV27 and TRBJ1-1; tentative D call: TRBD1 (6 bases). Per the germline V gene, CDR1 is MNHEY and CDR2 is SMNVEV (reference sequence). CDR3 size: 15 residues. The germline V and J ends were trimmed by 4 bases and 0 bases, with 12 bases remaining between them. CDR3 sequence (DNA): TGTGCCAGCAGTTCACGGACAGACATGAACACTGAAGCTTTCTTT. Translation gives CASSSRTDMNTEAFF.

The V gene is TRBV6-1, the J gene TRBJ1-4, with D perhaps TRBD1 (6 bases). Trimming left V 3 bases short and J 1 base short, with 15 bases between. Germline V gene lookup returns CDR1 MNHNS and CDR2 SASEGT. There are 17 residues in the CDR3. CDR3 loop: CASSDGDKGRTNEKLFF. The DNA for the CDR3 is TGTGCCAGCAGTGACGGGGACAAGGGGAGAACTAATGAAAAACTGTTTTTT.

CDR3: CASSLELGARNTEAFF. CDR3 in DNA: TGTGCCAGCAGCTTGGAACTGGGGGCAAGGAACACTGAAGCTTTCTTT. This rearrangement joins TRBV5-6 to TRBJ1-1, with D maybe TRBD1 (6 bases). This CDR3 contains 16 residues. CDR1 and CDR2 from the germline V gene are SGHDT and YYEEEE. V was pared by 0 bases and J by 1 base, with 13 bases between.

The genes are TRBV19 and TRBJ2-3, with D tentatively TRBD1 (6 bases). The CDR3 contains 14 residues. Germline V gene data show CDR1 as LNHDA and CDR2 as SQIVND (reference sequence). Trimming took off 6 bases at V and 1 base at J, with 11 bases between the two ends. This chain's CDR3 is CASRGTSRTDTQYF. CDR3 in DNA: TGTGCCAGTAGGGGGACAAGCCGCACAGATACGCAGTATTTT.

A note on this clone: Different DNA sequences within this sample yield the same CDR3. The CDR3 DNA sequence: TGCGCCAGCAGCTTGGACAGGGGCGAGCAGTACTTC. This codes for CASSLDRGEQYF. This chain uses TRBV5-1 with TRBJ2-7; 7 bases are a match to TRBD1. CDR3 length: 12 residues. Germline CDR1 reads SGHRS; CDR2 reads YFSETQ. J lost 6 bases, V lost 0 bases, and 0 bases had no gene match.

The rearrangement links TRBV12-3 or TRBV12-4 to TRBJ1-2; D is undetermined. The germline V and J ends were trimmed by 3 bases and 2 bases, with 7 bases remaining between them. The CDR3 loop spans 13 amino acids. CDR3 in amino acids: CASSLNTNYGYTF. CDR3 DNA: TGTGCCAGCAGTTTGAACACGAACTATGGCTACACCTTC.